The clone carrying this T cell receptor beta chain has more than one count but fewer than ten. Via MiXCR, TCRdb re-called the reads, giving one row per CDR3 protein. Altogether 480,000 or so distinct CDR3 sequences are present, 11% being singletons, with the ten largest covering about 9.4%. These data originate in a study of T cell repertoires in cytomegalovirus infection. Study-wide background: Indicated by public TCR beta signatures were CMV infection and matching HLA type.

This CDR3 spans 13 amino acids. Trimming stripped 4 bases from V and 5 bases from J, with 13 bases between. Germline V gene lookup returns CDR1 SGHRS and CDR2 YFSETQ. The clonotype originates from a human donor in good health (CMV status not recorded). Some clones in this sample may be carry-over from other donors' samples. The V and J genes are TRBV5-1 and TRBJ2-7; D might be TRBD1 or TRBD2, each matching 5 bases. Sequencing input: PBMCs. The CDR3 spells CASSPGPDHEQYF. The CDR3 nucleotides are TGCGCCAGCAGCCCGGGGCCGGACCACGAGCAGTACTTC.